Shown below are 27 T cell receptor beta chains from a single sample sequenced in a study of cytomegalovirus exposure and HLA in healthy donors. PCR primers comprised 60 Vbeta and 13 Jbeta primers. The protocol was immunoSEQ multiplex PCR, while the TCRdb copy is restricted to in-frame clones and leaves out a portion. The sample records fewer than 200,000 clones, 87% being singletons. The sample was PBMCs. The receptors stem from a woman under 40 in good health and CMV-seronegative.

Here the CDR3 reads CASSPVSGSSYNEQFF. Here the CDR3 DNA reads TGTGCCAGCAGCCCCGTAAGCGGGAGTTCCTACAATGAGCAGTTCTTC. The chain is built from TRBV7-3 and TRBJ2-1, with 8 bases identical to TRBD2. Germline CDR1 reads SGHTA; CDR2 reads FQGTGA. V lost 5 bases to trimming and J lost 1 base; unmatched junction nucleotides: 7. The CDR3 loop spans 16 amino acids.

The chain recombines TRBV4-1 with TRBJ2-5; 8 bases map to TRBD2. The tail of the sequence fits TRBJ2-7 better, so the J call may be wrong. The CDR3 covers 15 residues. Germline lookup yields CDR1 MGHRA and CDR2 YSYEKL. CDR3 nucleotides: TGCGCCAGCAGGGGTGTGCGGGGGGAGTACTACGAGCAGTACTTC. Translation gives CASRGVRGEYYEQYF.

The chain couples TRBV28 to TRBJ2-7, with TRBD2 matching 9 bases. CDR3 length equals 15 residues. The V gene's germline CDR1 is MDHEN and CDR2 SYDVKM. The V gene end was trimmed by 5 bases and the J gene end by 0 bases; junction bases not matched to a gene: 5. The CDR3 here is CASSPWTSVSYEQYF. The CDR3 coding sequence is TGTGCCAGCAGTCCCTGGACTAGCGTCTCCTACGAGCAGTACTTC.

The genes are TRBV15 and TRBJ2-1, with TRBD2 matching 10 bases. CDR1 is LNHNV and CDR2 is YYDKDF in the germline V gene (reference sequence). With V trimmed by 2 bases and J by 8 bases, 12 bases remained unmatched. The CDR3 totals 17 residues. CDR3 loop: CATSRSPASGSLYEQFF. CDR3 bases: TGTGCCACCAGCAGATCTCCCGCTAGCGGGAGTCTGTATGAGCAGTTCTTC. The whole variable domain, filled in from reference TRBV15 and TRBJ2-1, reads DAMVIQNPRYQVTQFGKPVTLSCSQTLNHNVMYWYQQKSSQAPKLLFHYYDKDFNNEADTPDNFQSRRPNTSFCFLDIRSPGLGDTAMYLCATSRSPASGSLYEQFFGPGTRLTVL.

The genes are TRBV5-1 and TRBJ2-7; 10 nucleotides agree with TRBD1. Germline V gene data show CDR1 as SGHRS and CDR2 as YFSETQ. The CDR3 runs 14 residues. V shed 6 bases and J 11 bases; nucleotides not matched to a gene: 14. Written as DNA, the CDR3 is TGCGCCAGCAAACTGGATGCCGGGACAGGGGACAAGTACTTC. Residues: CASKLDAGTGDKYF.

In DNA form, the CDR3 reads TGTGCCAGCAGCCCCCTTTTAGGGGCGTACCAAGAGACCCAGTACTTC. Translation: CASSPLLGAYQETQYF. This chain joins TRBV11-2 and TRBJ2-5; TRBD1 might be the D (5 bases). This CDR3 has 16 amino acids. V lost 5 bases and J 0 bases, leaving 16 bases between the germline ends. CDR1 is SGHAT, CDR2 FQNNGV, per germline.

CDR3 region: CSVDRGHFYGYTF. In DNA form, the CDR3 reads TGCAGCGTTGATCGCGGACACTTCTATGGCTACACCTTC. The rearrangement uses TRBV29-1 and TRBJ1-2, with D possibly TRBD1 on 5 matching bases. Trimming pared 3 bases from V and 4 bases from J, leaving 12 bases between. Germline-derived CDR1 and CDR2 are SQVTM and ANQGSEA. The CDR3 covers 13 residues.

The rearrangement uses TRBV28 and TRBJ2-7, with D perhaps matching TRBD1 (7 bases). V lost 6 bases and J lost 3, with 15 bases in between. CDR1 is MDHEN, CDR2 SYDVKM, per germline. The CDR3 consists of 14 residues. CDR3 nucleotide sequence: TGTGCCAGCAGGGGGGGCAGGGGGTTCTACGAGCAGTACTTC. The encoded protein is CASRGGRGFYEQYF.

The gene calls are TRBV6-5 and TRBJ1-1; TRBD1 agrees at 7 bases. Trimming removed 8 bases from V and 4 bases from J; junction bases left unmatched: 4. The CDR3 loop spans 12 amino acids. Germline V gene lookup returns CDR1 MNHEY and CDR2 SVGAGI. The DNA for the CDR3 is TGTGCCAGCTCGGCAGGGGGCACTGAAGCTTTCTTT. It encodes CASSAGGTEAFF.

The chain joins TRBV7-6 to TRBJ2-7; 13 bases map to TRBD2. The CDR3 spans 14 residues. Germline V gene sequence: CDR1 SGHVS, CDR2 FNYEAQ. After removal of 5 bases from V and 6 bases from J, the junction contained 4 bases not matched to a gene. Here the CDR3 reads CASSPGLAGVEQYF. CDR3 bases: TGTGCCAGCAGCCCCGGACTAGCGGGAGTCGAGCAGTACTTC.

This chain links TRBV7-7 with TRBJ2-7; TRBD1 might be the D (6 bases). CDR3 length equals 13 residues. Germline V CDR1 and CDR2: SSHAT, FNYEAQ (reference sequence). V lost 2 bases, J lost 6 bases, and 11 bases lay in between. In DNA form, the CDR3 reads TGTGCCAGCAGCTTATACAGGGAGTCCGAGCAGTACTTC. Amino acid sequence: CASSLYRESEQYF.

The V call is TRBV6-6, the J call TRBJ1-2, with D perhaps TRBD1 (6 bases). CDR3 length: 14 amino acids. From germline, CDR1 is MNHNY and CDR2 SVGAGI (reference sequence). V shed 10 bases and J shed 4 bases, with 19 bases lying between them. CDR3 sequence reads: CATTDSRTSYGYTF. Here the CDR3 DNA reads TGTGCCACCACGGACAGTCGGACTTCCTATGGCTACACCTTC.

This chain connects TRBV5-1 to TRBJ2-1; D is possibly TRBD2 (6 bases). The CDR3 has 16 residues. Germline assignment: CDR1 SGHRS and CDR2 YFSETQ. V was cut by 0 bases and J by 5 bases, with 15 bases left in between. Written as DNA, the CDR3 is TGCGCCAGCAGCTTGGGGGCCCCCCCGGGGGACAATGAGCAGTTCTTC. It codes for CASSLGAPPGDNEQFF.

This clone turned up a few times. CDR3 nucleotide sequence: TGTGCCAGCACCAAGCACCGTGGCACTGAAGCTTTCTTT. Its translation: CASTKHRGTEAFF. The rearrangement uses TRBV27 and TRBJ1-1; D is uncertain. CDR3 length equals 13 residues. V was trimmed by 7 bases and J by 4 bases, leaving 13 bases between them. Germline CDR1 is MNHEY and CDR2 is SMNVEV (reference sequence).

The chain couples TRBV7-9 to TRBJ1-5; maybe TRBD1 (5 bases). The germline V and J ends were trimmed by 5 bases and 5 bases, with 19 bases remaining between them. In germline, CDR1 is SEHNR, CDR2 FQNEAQ (reference sequence). CDR3 length: 16 amino acids. The CDR3 protein is CASSPRDLGGDQPQHF. CDR3 nucleotide sequence: TGTGCCAGCAGCCCCCGGGACTTAGGAGGTGATCAGCCCCAGCATTTT. The variable domain in full, completed from reference TRBV7-9 and TRBJ1-5, reads DTGVSQNPRHKITKRGQNVTFRCDPISEHNRLYWYRQTLGQGPEFLTYFQNEAQLEKSRLLSDRFSAERPKGSFSTLEIQRTEQGDSAMYLCASSPRDLGGDQPQHFGDGTRLSIL.

This clone was seen more than once but under ten times. CDR3 amino acids: CASSPVVTNEKLFF. CDR3 in DNA: TGCGCCAGCAGCCCGGTCGTAACTAATGAAAAACTGTTTTTT. The chain joins TRBV4-1 to TRBJ1-4; D call uncertain. CDR1 and CDR2 from the germline V gene are MGHRA and YSYEKL. V dropped 4 bases and J dropped 1 base, with 7 bases sitting between them. CDR3 length equals 14 residues.

The J gene is TRBJ2-1, the V gene TRBV7-3; 9 bases align to TRBD1. The germline gives CDR1 SGHTA, CDR2 FQGTGA. The CDR3 has 13 amino acids. The V and J ends lost 5 bases and 9 bases, in that order; junction bases with no gene match: 5. CDR3 sequence (DNA): TGTGCCAGCAGCCAAGACAGGGGGATTGAGCAGTTCTTC. Its translation: CASSQDRGIEQFF. Filled out from reference TRBV7-3 and TRBJ2-1, the complete variable domain reads GAGVSQTPSNKVTEKGKYVELRCDPISGHTALYWYRQSLGQGPEFLIYFQGTGAADDSGLPNDRFFAVRPEGSVSTLKIQRTERGDSAVYLCASSQDRGIEQFFGPGTRLTVL.

The chain recombines TRBV19 with TRBJ2-1, with 8 bases that match TRBD2. V shed 10 bases, J shed 6 bases, and the junction held 8 bases outside the gene matches. Germline assignment: CDR1 LNHDA and CDR2 SQIVND (reference sequence). The CDR3 is 13 amino acids. The CDR3 here is CATRRGGPNEQFF. CDR3 bases: TGTGCCACCCGCCGGGGGGGCCCCAATGAGCAGTTCTTC.

This clone was recorded once. The chain joins TRBV9 to TRBJ2-3; 12 nucleotides align to TRBD2. Germline CDR1 is SGDLS and CDR2 is YYNGEE. J lost 4 bases, V lost 0 bases, and 6 bases had no gene match. This CDR3 has 17 residues. The CDR3 loop reads CASSVVSSGRASDTQYF. CDR3 sequence (DNA): TGTGCCAGCAGCGTAGTGTCTAGCGGGAGGGCCTCAGATACGCAGTATTTT.

The chain combines TRBV19 with TRBJ1-2, with 8 bases lining up with TRBD1. CDR1 LNHDA and CDR2 SQIVND come from the germline V gene (reference sequence). The CDR3 runs to 13 residues. V lost 5 bases to trimming and J lost 6 bases; unmatched junction nucleotides: 5. The CDR3: CASSSPDRDGYTF. The CDR3 nucleotides read TGTGCCAGTAGTTCCCCGGACAGGGATGGCTACACCTTC.

The rearrangement uses TRBV15 and TRBJ1-2; D may be TRBD1 (5 bases). CDR3 length: 14 amino acids. The V end lost 3 bases, the J end lost 7 bases, and 15 bases lay between the germline ends. CDR1 is LNHNV, CDR2 YYDKDF, per germline (reference sequence). The CDR3 sequence: CATSRSQGGGGYTF. DNA of the CDR3: TGTGCCACCAGCAGGTCGCAGGGAGGCGGTGGCTACACCTTC. The full variable domain, its missing parts supplied by reference TRBV15 and TRBJ1-2, is DAMVIQNPRYQVTQFGKPVTLSCSQTLNHNVMYWYQQKSSQAPKLLFHYYDKDFNNEADTPDNFQSRRPNTSFCFLDIRSPGLGDTAMYLCATSRSQGGGGYTFGSGTRLTVV.

V and J are TRBV19 and TRBJ2-7; D is unresolved. The CDR3 extends over 15 amino acids. In germline, CDR1 is LNHDA, CDR2 SQIVND (reference sequence). Trimming removed 1 base from V and 3 bases from J, with 13 bases in between. The DNA for the CDR3 is TGTGCCAGTAGTATAGGAGGATTGTTAGACTACGAGCAGTACTTC. Its translation is CASSIGGLLDYEQYF.

This clone was counted only a few times. The chain uses TRBV7-3 and TRBJ1-1, with 8 bases identical to TRBD1. The trim removed 5 bases at V and 4 bases at J, leaving 6 bases unmatched. CDR3 length equals 14 residues. Germline CDR1 and CDR2: SGHTA and FQGTGA. CDR3 region: CASSPRGRGTEAFF. CDR3 bases: TGTGCCAGCAGCCCCAGGGGGCGAGGCACTGAAGCTTTCTTT.

This clone was seen once. The rearrangement joins TRBV27 to TRBJ2-7; a possible D gene is TRBD1 (6 bases). Per the germline V gene, CDR1 is MNHEY and CDR2 is SMNVEV (reference sequence). Trimming took 5 bases from V and 7 from J, leaving 21 bases between them. The CDR3 sequence is 15 residues long. CDR3 loop: CASSTHGVGGGEQYF. The CDR3 coding sequence is TGTGCCAGCAGTACCCATGGGGTTGGGGGCGGTGAGCAGTACTTC.

The rearrangement links TRBV4-1 to TRBJ2-3; TRBD2 is a possible D gene (6 bases). The CDR3 length is 15 residues. Per the germline V gene, CDR1 is MGHRA and CDR2 is YSYEKL. V was trimmed by 3 bases and J by 3 bases, leaving 13 bases between them. CDR3 region: CASSQTGLTTDTQYF. In nucleotides, the CDR3 is TGCGCCAGCAGCCAGACGGGACTCACGACAGATACGCAGTATTTT.

This clone was seen only once. The V call is TRBV5-8, the J call TRBJ2-5; a weak D match, TRBD1 (5 bases). The J call is uncertain, as TRBJ2-7 better fits the DNA end. Germline lookup yields CDR1 SGHTS and CDR2 YDEGEE. The CDR3 has 14 residues. CDR3 residues: CASTRQLSTYEQYF. The CDR3 DNA reads as TGTGCCAGCACCCGACAGTTATCTACCTACGAGCAGTACTTC.

The chain joins TRBV19 to TRBJ1-3; TRBD1 matches 11 bases. The CDR3 is 14 amino acids. V shed 7 bases and J 9 bases; nucleotides not matched to a gene: 8. The germline gives CDR1 LNHDA, CDR2 SQIVND (reference sequence). CDR3 residues: CASTLGQGVGTIYF. CDR3 coding DNA: TGTGCCAGTACCCTGGGACAGGGGGTTGGCACCATATATTTT.